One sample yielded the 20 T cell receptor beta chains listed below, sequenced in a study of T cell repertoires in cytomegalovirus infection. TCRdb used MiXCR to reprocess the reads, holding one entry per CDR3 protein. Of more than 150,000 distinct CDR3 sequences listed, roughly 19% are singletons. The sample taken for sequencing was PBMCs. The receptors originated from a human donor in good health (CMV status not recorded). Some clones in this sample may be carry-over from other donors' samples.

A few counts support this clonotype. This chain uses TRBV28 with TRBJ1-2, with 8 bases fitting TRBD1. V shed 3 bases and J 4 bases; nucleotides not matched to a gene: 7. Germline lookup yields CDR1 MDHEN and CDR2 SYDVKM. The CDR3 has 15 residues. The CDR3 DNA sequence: TGTGCCAGCAGTTTTCCCTCGGACAGGGCCTATGGCTACACCTTC. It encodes CASSFPSDRAYGYTF.

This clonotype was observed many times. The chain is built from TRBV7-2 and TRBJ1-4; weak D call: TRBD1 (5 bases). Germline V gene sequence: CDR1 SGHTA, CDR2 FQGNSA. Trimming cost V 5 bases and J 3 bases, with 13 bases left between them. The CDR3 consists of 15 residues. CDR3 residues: CASSTSRGSNEKLFF. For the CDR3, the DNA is TGTGCCAGCAGCACCTCCCGGGGCTCTAATGAAAAACTGTTTTTT. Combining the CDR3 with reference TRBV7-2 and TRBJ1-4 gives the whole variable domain GAGVSQSPSNKVTEKGKDVELRCDPISGHTALYWYRQSLGQGLEFLIYFQGNSAPDKSGLPSDRFSAERTGGSVSTLTIQRTQQEDSAVYLCASSTSRGSNEKLFFGSGTQLSVL.

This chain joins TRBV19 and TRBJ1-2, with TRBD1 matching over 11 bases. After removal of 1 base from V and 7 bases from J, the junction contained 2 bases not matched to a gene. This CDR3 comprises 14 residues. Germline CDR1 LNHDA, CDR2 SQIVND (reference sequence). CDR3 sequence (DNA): TGTGCCAGTAGTATAGTAGGGACAGGGGGTGGCTACACCTTC. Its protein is CASSIVGTGGGYTF. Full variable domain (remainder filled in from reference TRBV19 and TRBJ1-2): DGGITQSPKYLFRKEGQNVTLSCEQNLNHDAMYWYRQDPGQGLRLIYYSQIVNDFQKGDIAEGYSVSREKKESFPLTVTSAQKNPTAFYLCASSIVGTGGGYTFGSGTRLTVV.

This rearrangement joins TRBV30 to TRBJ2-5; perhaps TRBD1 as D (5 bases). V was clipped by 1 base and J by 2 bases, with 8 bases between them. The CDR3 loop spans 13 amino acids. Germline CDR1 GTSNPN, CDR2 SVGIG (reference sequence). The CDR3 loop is CAWSARVQETQYF. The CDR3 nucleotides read TGTGCCTGGAGTGCCAGGGTGCAAGAGACCCAGTACTTC.

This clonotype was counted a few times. CDR3 sequence reads: CASSFRVGYTQYF. CDR3 bases: TGTGCCAGCAGTTTCCGAGTGGGGTATACGCAGTATTTT. V is TRBV28 and J is TRBJ2-3; D call uncertain. This CDR3 spans 13 amino acids. The germline gives CDR1 MDHEN, CDR2 SYDVKM. Trimming shortened V by 3 bases and J by 7 bases, and 11 bases separated the two germline ends.

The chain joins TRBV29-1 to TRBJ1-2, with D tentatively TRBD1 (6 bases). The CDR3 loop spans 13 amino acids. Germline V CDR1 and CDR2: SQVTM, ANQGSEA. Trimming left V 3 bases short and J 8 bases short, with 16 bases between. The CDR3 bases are TGCAGCGTTGACGCCCCGGGGGGCCGGGGCTACACCTTC. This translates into CSVDAPGGRGYTF.

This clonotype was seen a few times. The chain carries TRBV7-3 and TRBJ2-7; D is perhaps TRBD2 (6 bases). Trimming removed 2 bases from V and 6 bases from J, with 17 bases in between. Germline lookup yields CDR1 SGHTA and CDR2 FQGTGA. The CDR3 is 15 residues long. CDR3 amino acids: CASSLGPSGVSEQYF. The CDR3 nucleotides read TGTGCCAGCAGCTTAGGCCCCTCGGGGGTGAGCGAGCAGTACTTC.

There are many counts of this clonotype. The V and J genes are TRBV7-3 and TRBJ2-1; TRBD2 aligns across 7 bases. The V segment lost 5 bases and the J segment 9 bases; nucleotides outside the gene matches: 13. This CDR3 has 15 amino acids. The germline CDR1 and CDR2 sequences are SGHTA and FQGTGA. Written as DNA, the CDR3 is TGTGCCAGCAGCCCCGTGGTGGGAGGGATAGGTGAGCAGTTCTTC. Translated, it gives CASSPVVGGIGEQFF.

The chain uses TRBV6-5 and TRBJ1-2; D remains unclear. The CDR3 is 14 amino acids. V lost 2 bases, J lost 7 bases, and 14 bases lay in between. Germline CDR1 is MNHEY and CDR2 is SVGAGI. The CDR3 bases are TGTGCCAGCAGTTACACGGAGGGCGCTTTTGGCTACACCTTC. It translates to CASSYTEGAFGYTF.

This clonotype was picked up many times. The CDR3 DNA reads TGTGCCACCCCCTGGCCAGGGACGGATGGCTACACCTTC. This encodes CATPWPGTDGYTF. This sequence joins TRBV6-1 and TRBJ1-2; tentatively, D is TRBD1 (5 bases). The CDR3 is made up of 13 amino acids. The germline CDR1 and CDR2 sequences are MNHNS and SASEGT. The V gene lost 10 bases and the J gene lost 6 bases, with 18 bases spanning the gap.

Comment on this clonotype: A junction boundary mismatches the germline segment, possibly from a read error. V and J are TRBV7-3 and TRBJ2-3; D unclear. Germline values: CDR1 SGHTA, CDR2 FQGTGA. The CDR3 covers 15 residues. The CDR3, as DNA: TGTGTCAGCAGCACACAGACCCGGGCGACAGATACGCAGTATTTT. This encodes CVSSTQTRATDTQYF. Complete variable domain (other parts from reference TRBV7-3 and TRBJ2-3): GAGVSQTPSNKVTEKGKYVELRCDPISGHTALYWYRQSLGQGPEFLIYFQGTGAADDSGLPNDRFFAVRPEGSVSTLKIQRTERGDSAVYLCVSSTQTRATDTQYFGPGTRLTVL.

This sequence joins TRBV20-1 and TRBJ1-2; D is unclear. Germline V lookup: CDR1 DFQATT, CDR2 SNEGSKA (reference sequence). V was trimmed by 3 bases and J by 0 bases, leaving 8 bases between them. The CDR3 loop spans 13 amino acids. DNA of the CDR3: TGCAGTGCTAGTGACGGTCCTAACTATGGCTACACCTTC. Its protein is CSASDGPNYGYTF.

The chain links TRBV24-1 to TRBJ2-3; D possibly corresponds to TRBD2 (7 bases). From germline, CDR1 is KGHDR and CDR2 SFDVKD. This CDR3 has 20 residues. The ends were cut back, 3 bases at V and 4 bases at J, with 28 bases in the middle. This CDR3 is CATSDGGGVPGVGIPDTQYF. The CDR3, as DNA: TGTGCCACCAGTGATGGGGGGGGCGTTCCGGGGGTCGGAATCCCAGATACGCAGTATTTT.

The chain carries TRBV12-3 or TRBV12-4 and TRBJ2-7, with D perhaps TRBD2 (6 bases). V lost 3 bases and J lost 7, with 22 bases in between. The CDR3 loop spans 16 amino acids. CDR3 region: CASSFGRTDQAGEQYF. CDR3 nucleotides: TGTGCCAGCAGTTTCGGCCGGACTGATCAGGCGGGGGAGCAGTACTTC.

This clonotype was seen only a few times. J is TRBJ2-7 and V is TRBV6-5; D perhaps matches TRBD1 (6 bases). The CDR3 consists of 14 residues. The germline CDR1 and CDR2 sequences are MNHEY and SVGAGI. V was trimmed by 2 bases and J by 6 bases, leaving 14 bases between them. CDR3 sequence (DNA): TGTGCCAGCAGTTACGGAGGACAGCTACGCGAGCAGTACTTC. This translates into CASSYGGQLREQYF.

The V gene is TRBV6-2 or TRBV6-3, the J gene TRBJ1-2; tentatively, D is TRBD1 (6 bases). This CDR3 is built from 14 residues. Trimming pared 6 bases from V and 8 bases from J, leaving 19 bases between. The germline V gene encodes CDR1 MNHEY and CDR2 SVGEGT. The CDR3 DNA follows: TGTGCCAGCAGGCCCACCGGGGGGCCTCACGGCTACACCTTC. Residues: CASRPTGGPHGYTF.

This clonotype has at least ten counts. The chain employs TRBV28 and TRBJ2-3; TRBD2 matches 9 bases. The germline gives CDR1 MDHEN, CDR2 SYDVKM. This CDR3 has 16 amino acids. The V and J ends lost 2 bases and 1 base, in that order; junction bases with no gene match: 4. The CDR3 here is CASSLRLAGRTDTQYF. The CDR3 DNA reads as TGTGCCAGCAGTTTACGGCTAGCGGGACGCACAGATACGCAGTATTTT.

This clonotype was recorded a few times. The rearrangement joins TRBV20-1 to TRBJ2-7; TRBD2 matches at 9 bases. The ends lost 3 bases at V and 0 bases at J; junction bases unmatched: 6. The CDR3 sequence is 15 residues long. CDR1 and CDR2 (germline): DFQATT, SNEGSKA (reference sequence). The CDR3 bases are TGCAGTGCTAGGAGTGAGCGGGAGGTCTCCTACGAGCAGTACTTC. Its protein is CSARSEREVSYEQYF.

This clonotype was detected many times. CDR3 protein: CATGTSGSGNEQFF. The CDR3 DNA follows: TGTGCCACTGGGACTAGCGGGAGCGGCAATGAGCAGTTCTTC. This chain links TRBV6-1 with TRBJ2-1, with 14 positions matching TRBD2. The CDR3 runs 14 residues. V shed 10 bases, J shed 6 bases, and the junction held 5 bases outside the gene matches. The germline V gene encodes CDR1 MNHNS and CDR2 SASEGT.

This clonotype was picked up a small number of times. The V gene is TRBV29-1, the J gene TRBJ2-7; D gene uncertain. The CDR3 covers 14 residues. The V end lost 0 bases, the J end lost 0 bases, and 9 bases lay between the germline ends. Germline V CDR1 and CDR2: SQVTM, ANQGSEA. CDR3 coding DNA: TGCAGCGTTGAAGAGCAGAGGAGCTCCTACGAGCAGTACTTC. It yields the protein CSVEEQRSSYEQYF.